This is a list of T cell receptor beta chains from one sample in a study of regulatory T cells in long-lasting Graves disease. TCRdb re-derived calls from the multiplex PCR reads in MiXCR, one entry per CDR3 protein. The profile shows about 210,000 distinct CDR3 sequences, roughly 19% of them singletons. This sample also appeared in a second study, on T cells in Graves' hyperthyroidism and ophthalmopathy.

Sequences were derived from peripheral blood mononuclear cells (PBMCs), sampled at new diagnosis, from a patient treated with antithyroid drugs. The receptors stem from a woman aged 25 to 45 with Graves disease. CDR3s leave out the opening cysteine and the closing phenylalanine or tryptophan.

length: 11; J: TRBJ2-3; V: TRBV7-9; CDR3: ASNLRRADTQY
length: 14; J: TRBJ2-5; V: TRBV6-1; CDR3: ASSDRRLAGAETQY
length: 12; J: TRBJ2-2; V: TRBV7-3; CDR3: ASSLIGYTGELF
length: 14; J: TRBJ2-2; V: TRBV20-1; CDR3: SARVPGQAHTGELF
length: 14; J: TRBJ2-4; V: TRBV2; CDR3: ASRDDRELAKNIQY
length: 18; J: TRBJ1-1; V: TRBV28; CDR3: ASSPGQGAGLGLRNTEAF
length: 13; J: TRBJ1-5; V: TRBV15; CDR3: ATSSGTVSNQPQH
length: 15; J: TRBJ2-6; V: TRBV27; CDR3: ASSLAGDLSGANVLT
length: 11; J: TRBJ2-7; V: TRBV28; CDR3: ASGLVGSYEQY
length: 10; J: TRBJ2-3; V: TRBV29-1; CDR3: SDTRGTDTQY
length: 11; J: TRBJ1-5; V: TRBV4-1; CDR3: ASSPLTDQPQH
length: 13; J: TRBJ1-3; V: TRBV29-1; CDR3: SVGTGRGYGNTIY
length: 13; J: TRBJ1-4; V: TRBV12-3/TRBV12-4; CDR3: ASSFEGRGDEKLF
length: 11; J: TRBJ1-2; V: TRBV3-1; CDR3: ASSQRANYGYT
length: 12; J: TRBJ1-1; V: TRBV7-2; CDR3: ASSFGRGNTEAF
length: 14; J: TRBJ1-5; V: TRBV5-1; CDR3: ASSLHGAGGNQPQH
length: 12; J: TRBJ1-1; V: TRBV2; CDR3: AGEGRQGPPEAF
length: 8; J: TRBJ1-2; V: TRBV6-2/TRBV6-3; CDR3: GRGNYGYT
length: 11; J: TRBJ2-7; V: TRBV6-2/TRBV6-3; CDR3: ASSDWGAYGQY
length: 14; J: TRBJ1-6; V: TRBV10-2; CDR3: ASTGRDRSSNSPLH
length: 10; J: TRBJ2-5; V: TRBV6-2/TRBV6-3; CDR3: ASSYTAPTQY
length: 13; J: TRBJ1-2; V: TRBV28; CDR3: ASSLRFQYRYGYT
length: 12; J: TRBJ2-2; V: TRBV19; CDR3: ASSKRANTGELF
length: 12; J: TRBJ2-3; V: TRBV19; CDR3: ASSIVRGSDTQY
length: 17; J: TRBJ1-5; V: TRBV6-5; CDR3: ASSSGTGEGPYSNQPQH
length: 12; J: TRBJ2-7; V: TRBV9; CDR3: ASSVGAGAGEQY